This passage covers 27 T cell receptor beta chains from one sample sequenced in a study of response to subunit inactivated influenza vaccine. TCRdb analysed the RT-PCR reads with MiXCR anew, one entry per CDR3 protein. This table has hundreds of thousands of distinct CDR3 sequences, approximately 10% appearing once. The input for sequencing was PBMCs from blood, taken more than 35 days after vaccination. The origin of the receptors is a man aged 50-60 years who received an inactivated influenza vaccine.

This clonotype was seen ten or more times. CDR3 sequence reads: CASSSRAGSYEQYF. CDR3 nucleotides: TGTGCCAGCAGCTCAAGGGCAGGTAGCTACGAGCAGTACTTC. The genes are TRBV7-2 and TRBJ2-7; the D is unclear. Germline CDR1 reads SGHTA; CDR2 reads FQGNSA. Trimming cost V 4 bases and J 3 bases, with 13 bases left between them. CDR3 length equals 14 residues.

The V gene is TRBV20-1, the J gene TRBJ2-5; D call uncertain. Germline V gives CDR1 DFQATT, CDR2 SNEGSKA (reference sequence). V was shortened by 3 bases and J by 0 bases, with 8 bases between the two germline ends. The CDR3 totals 13 residues. CDR3 sequence reads: CSASLGNQETQYF. Written as DNA, the CDR3 is TGCAGTGCTAGCTTAGGGAACCAAGAGACCCAGTACTTC.

The gene calls are TRBV29-1 and TRBJ2-7; TRBD1 is a possible D gene (5 bases). The CDR3 extends over 12 amino acids. The germline V gene has CDR1 SQVTM and CDR2 ANQGSEA. Trimming pared 5 bases from V and 2 bases from J, leaving 10 bases between. CDR3 sequence: CSVTDTTYEQYF. The DNA of the CDR3 is TGCAGCGTTACGGACACTACCTACGAGCAGTACTTC.

This clonotype was seen at least ten times. The V and J genes are TRBV5-1 and TRBJ2-5; 8 bases map to TRBD1. CDR3 length: 15 residues. CDR1 is SGHRS and CDR2 is YFSETQ in the germline V gene. V was clipped by 3 bases and J by 5 bases; unmatched bases: 9. CDR3: CASSWTGTIRETQYF. CDR3 nucleotides: TGCGCCAGCAGCTGGACAGGGACAATACGGGAGACCCAGTACTTC.

This clonotype has at least ten counts. V usage is TRBV7-9 and J usage is TRBJ2-3; D is possibly TRBD1 or TRBD2 (5 bases each). CDR3 length: 13 residues. The V and J ends lost 5 bases and 4 bases respectively, with 10 bases between them. Germline CDR1 is SEHNR and CDR2 is FQNEAQ (reference sequence). CDR3 sequence (DNA): TGTGCCAGCAGCCTGGGACCCTCAGATACGCAGTATTTT. The encoded protein is CASSLGPSDTQYF. Complete variable domain (other parts from reference TRBV7-9 and TRBJ2-3): DTGVSQNPRHKITKRGQNVTFRCDPISEHNRLYWYRQTLGQGPEFLTYFQNEAQLEKSRLLSDRFSAERPKGSFSTLEIQRTEQGDSAMYLCASSLGPSDTQYFGPGTRLTVL.

The V gene is TRBV6-1, the J gene TRBJ2-3, with D hard to call. Germline lookup yields CDR1 MNHNS and CDR2 SASEGT. The CDR3 runs to 14 residues. V was trimmed by 5 bases and J by 0 bases, leaving 9 bases between them. DNA for the CDR3: TGTGCCAGCAGTACGTTAGGGAGCACAGATACGCAGTATTTT. Translation: CASSTLGSTDTQYF.

This clonotype was found a few times. This chain links TRBV7-9 with TRBJ2-1; the D gene is possibly TRBD1 (6 bases). The germline V gene encodes CDR1 SEHNR and CDR2 FQNEAQ (reference sequence). The germline V and J ends were trimmed by 3 bases and 13 bases, with 13 bases remaining between them. The length of the CDR3 is 12 residues. CDR3 sequence: CASSLSGAIQFF. The DNA for the CDR3 is TGTGCCAGCAGCTTGTCAGGGGCGATACAGTTCTTC.

The rearrangement links TRBV28 to TRBJ2-7, with D possibly being TRBD1 (6 bases). Germline CDR1 and CDR2: MDHEN and SYDVKM. Trimming took off 7 bases at V and 0 bases at J, with 16 bases between the two ends. This CDR3 region has 15 residues. CDR3 in amino acids: CASTHWDKYSYEQYF. CDR3 DNA: TGTGCCAGCACCCATTGGGACAAATACTCCTACGAGCAGTACTTC.

This clonotype has a handful of counts. The rearrangement uses TRBV28 and TRBJ1-5; D gene unclear. The CDR3 extends over 16 amino acids. Germline V gene sequence: CDR1 MDHEN, CDR2 SYDVKM. Between the trimmed V and J ends, which lost 3 bases and 0 bases, there was a span of 12 bases. CDR3 sequence (DNA): TGTGCCAGCAGTTTGAGGGAGTCATATAGCAATCAGCCCCAGCATTTT. This codes for CASSLRESYSNQPQHF.

This chain connects TRBV23-1 to TRBJ1-5, with TRBD1 matching over 7 bases. TRBV23-1 belongs to the ORF category, with a function that is uncertain. CDR3 length equals 18 residues. Trimming cost V 1 base and J 2 bases; bases outside gene matches: 11. The CDR3 is CASSQFDEPGTGNQPQHF. The CDR3 coding sequence is TGCGCCAGCAGTCAATTCGATGAACCCGGGACAGGCAATCAGCCCCAGCATTTT.

There are a few counts of this clonotype. The genes are TRBV6-5 and TRBJ2-7; 8 bases are shared with TRBD2. Unmatched junction bases numbered 4, after V lost 0 bases and J lost 3 bases. CDR1 is MNHEY and CDR2 is SVGAGI in the germline V gene. The length of the CDR3 is 15 residues. The CDR3 DNA reads TGTGCCAGCAGTTACTCAGCGGGAGACCTCTACGAGCAGTACTTC. It yields the protein CASSYSAGDLYEQYF.

The V gene is TRBV5-5, the J gene TRBJ2-2; D is perhaps TRBD1 or TRBD2 (5 bases each). V dropped 2 bases and J dropped 4 bases, with 12 bases sitting between them. There are 15 residues in the CDR3. Germline V CDR1 and CDR2: SGHKS, YYEKEE (reference sequence). CDR3 in DNA: TGTGCCAGCAGCTTTCAGGGACCCCCCACCGGGGAGCTGTTTTTT. Translation: CASSFQGPPTGELFF.

The rearrangement uses TRBV5-6 and TRBJ2-1; 9 bases are a match to TRBD2. Germline CDR1 reads SGHDT; CDR2 reads YYEEEE. This CDR3 has 15 amino acids. The V and J ends lost 4 bases and 5 bases, in that order; junction bases with no gene match: 7. DNA of the CDR3: TGTGCCAGCAGCCAACTAGCGGGCAATAACAATGAGCAGTTCTTC. Amino acid sequence: CASSQLAGNNNEQFF.

This clonotype was counted many times. The chain recombines TRBV5-5 with TRBJ1-1, with D maybe TRBD1 (5 bases). Germline lookup yields CDR1 SGHKS and CDR2 YYEKEE (reference sequence). Trimming shortened V by 5 bases and J by 4 bases, and 15 bases separated the two germline ends. The CDR3 totals 14 residues. Here the CDR3 reads CASRTQTGLTEAFF. CDR3 bases: TGTGCCAGCAGGACCCAAACAGGCCTCACTGAAGCTTTCTTT. The full variable domain, its missing parts supplied by reference TRBV5-5 and TRBJ1-1, is DAGVTQSPTHLIKTRGQQVTLRCSPISGHKSVSWYQQVLGQGPQFIFQYYEKEERGRGNFPDRFSARQFPNYSSELNVNALLLGDSALYLCASRTQTGLTEAFFGQGTRLTVV.

This clonotype came up many times. The chain links TRBV20-1 to TRBJ1-4; the match to TRBD1 covers 7 bases. The V segment lost 0 bases and the J segment 6 bases; nucleotides outside the gene matches: 4. The germline V gene has CDR1 DFQATT and CDR2 SNEGSKA (reference sequence). The CDR3 runs 14 residues. The CDR3 DNA sequence: TGCAGTGCTAGAGAAAGGCAGGGGGATGAAAAACTGTTTTTT. Protein product: CSARERQGDEKLFF.

This chain joins TRBV28 and TRBJ1-4; maybe TRBD1 (5 bases). Trimming removed 6 bases from V and 2 bases from J, with 13 bases in between. Germline CDR1 MDHEN, CDR2 SYDVKM. This CDR3 region has 15 residues. CDR3 sequence reads: CASSWHGGTNEKLFF. CDR3 in DNA: TGTGCCAGCAGCTGGCACGGGGGTACTAATGAAAAACTGTTTTTT.

The chain's CDR3 is CASSRRGPSGSNTGELFF. The CDR3 bases are TGTGCCAGCTCCCGCAGGGGGCCTAGCGGGTCGAACACCGGGGAGCTGTTTTTT. V is TRBV18 and J is TRBJ2-2; D may match TRBD1 or TRBD2 (8 bases each). V was shortened by 6 bases and J by 0 bases, with 20 bases between the two germline ends. Germline CDR1 is KGHSH and CDR2 is LQKENI. This CDR3 comprises 18 residues.

This clonotype was detected only once. The chain combines TRBV30 with TRBJ2-3; D is ambiguous. Per the germline V gene, CDR1 is GTSNPN and CDR2 is SVGIG (reference sequence). Trimming stripped 2 bases from V and 5 bases from J, with 11 bases between. The CDR3 has 13 amino acids. CDR3 loop: CAWSSTLRDTQYF. As DNA, the CDR3 is TGTGCCTGGAGTTCGACTCTGAGAGATACGCAGTATTTT.

The chain is built from TRBV2 and TRBJ2-7; D gene ambiguous. Germline CDR1 reads SNHLY; CDR2 reads FYNNEI. The CDR3 has 12 residues. Trimming stripped 4 bases from V and 2 bases from J, with 6 bases between. The CDR3 DNA reads as TGTGCCAGCAGTGTCAAGCCCTACGAGCAGTACTTC. Protein product: CASSVKPYEQYF.

The chain has TRBV5-1 and TRBJ2-3, with D possibly TRBD1 on 5 matching bases. The CDR3 totals 15 residues. Germline CDR1 SGHRS, CDR2 YFSETQ. V lost 7 bases and J 2 bases, leaving 17 bases between the germline ends. CDR3 nucleotides: TGCGCCAGCTGCGTATTCTCGACAGACACAGATACGCAGTATTTT. It encodes CASCVFSTDTDTQYF.

In its sample, this clonotype was seen many times. The V call is TRBV5-1, the J call TRBJ2-4; 7 nucleotides align to TRBD2. CDR3 length: 15 residues. V lost 2 bases and J lost 3; bases outside the gene matches: 5. Per germline, CDR1 SGHRS and CDR2 YFSETQ. CDR3 sequence reads: CASSFFREGKNIQYF. Here the CDR3 DNA reads TGCGCCAGCAGCTTTTTCAGGGAGGGCAAAAACATTCAGTACTTC.

V gene TRBV6-1 combines with J gene TRBJ2-1; 7 nucleotides agree with TRBD2. The CDR3 consists of 16 residues. V trimming: 5 bases; J trimming: 4 bases; junction bases outside the gene matches: 11. CDR1 is MNHNS, CDR2 SASEGT, per germline. CDR3 coding DNA: TGTGCCAGCAGTACCGCGACTAGCCTTTATTACAATGAGCAGTTCTTC. Protein product: CASSTATSLYYNEQFF.

This clonotype was detected ten times or more. A junction end diverges from the germline sequence, so it may reflect a read error. V and J are TRBV12-3 or TRBV12-4 and TRBJ2-4, with D perhaps given as TRBD1 or TRBD2 (5 bases each). CDR3 size: 11 residues. CDR3 DNA: TGTGCCAGCAGTTTAGGAGGGACCCTGGTCTTC. This codes for CASSLGGTLVF.

The rearrangement uses TRBV12-3 or TRBV12-4 and TRBJ1-2, with D possibly being TRBD1 (5 bases). V lost 1 base and J 4 bases, leaving 10 bases between the germline ends. CDR3 length: 14 residues. The DNA for the CDR3 is TGTGCCAGCAGTTTAGGCGACGGGGCCTATGGCTACACCTTC. Encoded protein: CASSLGDGAYGYTF.

The chain has TRBV20-1 and TRBJ2-3; D remains unclear. V was trimmed by 6 bases and J by 4 bases, leaving 8 bases between them. There are 11 residues in the CDR3. Germline V lookup: CDR1 DFQATT, CDR2 SNEGSKA (reference sequence). As DNA, the CDR3 is TGCAGTGCCAGAACTCCAGATACGCAGTATTTT. Translating gives CSARTPDTQYF.

V and J are TRBV7-2 and TRBJ2-7; 12 bases map to TRBD2. V gave up 4 bases and J gave up 6 bases; unmatched junction bases: 10. The V gene's germline CDR1 is SGHTA and CDR2 FQGNSA. The CDR3 is 16 residues long. The CDR3 loop is CASSSTSGSPSSEQYF. The CDR3 coding sequence is TGTGCCAGCAGCTCGACTAGCGGGAGCCCTTCGAGCGAGCAGTACTTC.

The sample holds many counts of this clonotype. This chain uses TRBV24-1 with TRBJ2-3; weak D call: TRBD1 (5 bases). This CDR3 contains 15 residues. CDR1 and CDR2 (germline): KGHDR, SFDVKD. With 5 bases removed from V and 0 bases from J, the gap between germline ends came to 11 bases. The CDR3 DNA reads as TGTGCCACCAGTGCGGTGGGGCTCAGCACAGATACGCAGTATTTT. Protein sequence: CATSAVGLSTDTQYF.